A selection of T cell receptor beta chains follows, all from one sample in a study of blood T cell repertoires in COVID-19. TCRdb keeps only in-frame clones here, not all; method: immunoSEQ multiplex PCR. The sample lists under 250,000 clones; 75% to 85% were seen once. Material: PBMCs or T cells enriched from blood (not recorded which). The source of these receptors is a man aged 25-45 years with acute COVID-19. Each CDR3 is given with its conserved first and last residue. A D gene is named only where the DNA matches it firmly. Expanded clones get a size class; other rows say once, few or many, or leave the size out.

v_gene	abundance	len	d_gene	j_gene	CDR3aa	CDR3nt
TRBV11-2	.	17	.	TRBJ2-3	CASSLVLSGYSTDTQYF	TGTGCCAGCAGCTTAGTTTTGAGCGGTTATAGCACAGATACGCAGTATTTT
TRBV29-1	.	14	.	TRBJ1-2	CSVEGGTGSYGYTF	TGCAGCGTTGAAGGAGGAACAGGGAGCTATGGCTACACCTTC
TRBV18	.	15	TRBD1	TRBJ1-1	CASSLWTGENTEAFF	TGTGCCAGCTCACTTTGGACAGGGGAGAACACTGAAGCTTTCTTT
TRBV18	.	12	.	TRBJ1-1	CASRTADTEAFF	TGTGCCAGCCGGACAGCGGACACTGAAGCTTTCTTT
TRBV14	.	14	TRBD1	TRBJ1-3	CASSLTGGGNTIYF	TGTGCCAGCAGTCTAACAGGGGGTGGAAACACCATATATTTT
TRBV9	.	15	.	TRBJ1-1	CASSASGHLNTEAFF	TGTGCCAGCAGCGCTTCTGGACATCTGAACACTGAAGCTTTCTTT
TRBV5-1	few	15	TRBD1	TRBJ1-4	CASSLFGTGDEKLFF	TGCGCCAGCAGCTTGTTCGGGACAGGGGATGAAAAACTGTTTTTT
TRBV6-5	.	15	.	TRBJ1-4	CASCLGLTGHEKLFF	TGTGCCAGCTGCTTGGGGCTTACCGGGCATGAAAAACTGTTTTTT
TRBV5-6	.	14	TRBD1	TRBJ1-2	CASSSQGVGYGYTF	TGTGCCAGCAGCTCTCAGGGGGTTGGATATGGCTACACCTTC
TRBV7-2	.	14	TRBD1	TRBJ1-4	CASSSRGRNEKLFF	TGTGCCAGCAGCTCGAGGGGGCGCAATGAAAAACTGTTTTTT
TRBV7-3	.	12	.	TRBJ2-7	CASSLTPGEQYF	TGTGCCAGCAGCCTTACCCCCGGCGAGCAGTACTTC
TRBV12-3/TRBV12-4	.	13	.	TRBJ2-1	CASSLSPYNEQFF	TGTGCCAGCAGTTTAAGCCCCTACAATGAGCAGTTCTTC
TRBV27	.	15	.	TRBJ1-2	CASSYSVTSSFGYTF	TGTGCCAGCAGTTATTCAGTAACGTCGTCCTTTGGCTACACCTTC
TRBV19	.	16	.	TRBJ1-3	CASNPGRGPGGNTIYF	TGTGCCAGTAACCCAGGGCGGGGGCCTGGTGGAAACACCATATATTTT
TRBV4-2	once	12	.	TRBJ2-1	CASSHINNEQFF	TGTGCCAGCAGCCACATCAACAATGAGCAGTTCTTC
TRBV5-5	.	16	TRBD1	TRBJ1-5	CASSGGTVSSNQPQHF	TGTGCCAGCAGCGGGGGGACAGTCTCTAGCAATCAGCCCCAGCATTTT
TRBV19	.	15	.	TRBJ2-1	CASRSGGANDNEQFF	TGTGCCAGTAGGTCAGGAGGGGCAAACGACAATGAGCAGTTCTTC
TRBV19	.	14	.	TRBJ1-5	CASSFSRPDQPQHF	TGTGCCAGTAGTTTCTCCCGTCCTGATCAGCCCCAGCATTTT
TRBV5-1	few	12	TRBD2	TRBJ2-1	CASGGGVFEQFF	TGCGCCAGCGGCGGGGGGGTTTTTGAGCAGTTCTTC
TRBV7-2	.	13	TRBD2	TRBJ2-3	CASSSSGGAPQYF	TGTGCCAGCAGCTCAAGCGGGGGGGCTCCGCAGTATTTT
TRBV7-9	.	16	.	TRBJ2-2	CASSLGRLTNTGELFF	TGTGCCAGCAGCTTGGGCAGGCTGACGAACACCGGGGAGCTGTTTTTT
TRBV4-2	.	15	.	TRBJ1-6	CASSQELGAGSPLHF	TGTGCCAGCAGCCAAGAGCTCGGAGCGGGTTCACCCCTCCACTTT
TRBV2	.	14	TRBD2	TRBJ2-2	CASSPRGGAGELFF	TGTGCCAGCAGTCCTCGGGGGGGCGCCGGGGAGCTGTTTTTT
TRBV3-1/TRBV3-2	.	13	.	TRBJ1-2	CASSQGRESGYTF	TGTGCCAGCAGCCAAGGTCGAGAAAGTGGCTACACCTTC
TRBV30	.	13	.	TRBJ1-2	CAWSEVTDYGYTF	TGTGCCTGGAGTGAAGTGACAGACTATGGCTACACCTTC
TRBV18	.	14	TRBD1	TRBJ2-5	CASSPTGLQETQYF	TGTGCCAGCTCACCGACAGGGCTTCAGGAGACCCAGTACTTC
TRBV24-1	.	18	TRBD2	TRBJ2-5	CATSDLRPGAGGTETQYF	TGTGCCACCAGTGATTTGCGACCGGGTGCGGGGGGTACTGAGACCCAGTACTTC
TRBV19	.	18	.	TRBJ1-5	CASSIDGQRRYSNQPQHF	TGTGCCAGTAGTATAGATGGACAGAGGCGGTATAGCAATCAGCCCCAGCATTTT
TRBV5-1	.	14	TRBD1	TRBJ1-1	CASSIAGGWTEAFF	TGCGCCAGCAGCATTGCAGGGGGTTGGACTGAAGCTTTCTTT
TRBV6-5	.	13	.	TRBJ2-1	CASSSPQRGGQFF	TGTGCCAGCAGTTCCCCGCAAAGGGGAGGACAGTTCTTC
TRBV5-1	.	13	TRBD1	TRBJ1-2	CASSMTGVGGYTF	TGCGCCAGCAGCATGACAGGGGTCGGAGGCTACACCTTC
TRBV30	once	16	.	TRBJ1-6	CAWSPDPVGNNSPLHF	TGTGCCTGGAGTCCGGACCCGGTCGGGAATAATTCACCCCTCCACTTT
TRBV9	once	13	TRBD1	TRBJ1-2	CASSDGTGNGYTF	TGTGCCAGCAGCGACGGGACAGGGAACGGCTACACCTTC
TRBV7-3	.	15	TRBD2	TRBJ2-1	CASSSSGGAYNEQFF	TGTGCCAGCAGCAGTAGCGGGGGGGCCTACAATGAGCAGTTCTTC
TRBV27	.	15	TRBD1	TRBJ2-7	CASGSPGTGIYEQYF	TGTGCCAGCGGGTCTCCGGGGACAGGCATCTACGAGCAGTACTTC
TRBV6-5	.	15	TRBD1	TRBJ1-3	CASRDSFFSGNTIYF	TGTGCCAGCCGGGACAGTTTCTTCTCTGGAAACACCATATATTTT
TRBV7-6	few	17	.	TRBJ2-7	CASSLDFGGTGFGEQYF	TGTGCCAGCAGCTTAGACTTTGGGGGGACCGGTTTTGGGGAGCAGTACTTC
TRBV2	.	11	.	TRBJ2-7	CASRSGPEQYF	TGTGCCAGCCGATCCGGTCCCGAGCAGTACTTC
TRBV5-1	once	14	.	TRBJ1-6	CASSFDSNNSPLHF	TGCGCCAGCAGCTTTGACAGCAATAATTCACCCCTCCACTTT
TRBV6-1	.	15	.	TRBJ1-6	CASSEQGISNSPLHF	TGTGCCAGCAGTGAACAGGGAATTAGTAATTCACCCCTCCACTTT
TRBV24-1	.	14	.	TRBJ1-2	CATSESSQNYGYTF	TGTGCCACCAGTGAATCCAGTCAGAACTATGGCTACACCTTC
TRBV6-1	.	16	.	TRBJ1-5	CASSANVQGFNQPQHF	TGTGCCAGCAGTGCAAACGTACAGGGATTCAATCAGCCCCAGCATTTT